One sample yielded the 13 T cell receptor beta chains listed below, sequenced in a study of blood T cell repertoires in COVID-19 (TCRdb year 2020). Preparation of the library involved the immunoSEQ multiplex PCR assay. TCRdb limited this immuneACCESS table to in-frame rearrangements with V and J called. A share of clones is missing; checked studies link under half to unresolved V genes, and the rest is unexplained. Present in this sample are around 180,000 clones, approximately 74% of which were seen just once. 3% of the sample comes from the top ten. Sequencing was carried out using peripheral blood. Receptors were obtained from a woman aged 80 or over with acute or convalescent COVID-19.

This clone showed up just a few times. The CDR3 here is CASSSAYEQYF. CDR3 sequence (DNA): TGTGCCAGCAGCTCCGCCTACGAGCAGTACTTC. The chain couples TRBV5-6 to TRBJ2-7; D is unclear. This CDR3 comprises 11 residues. Germline V CDR1 and CDR2: SGHDT, YYEEEE. The V end was cut by 3 bases, the J end by 2 bases, with 3 bases between.

The chain employs TRBV19 and TRBJ1-3; D gene ambiguous. Between the trimmed V and J ends, which lost 5 bases and 4 bases, there was a span of 12 bases. Germline V lookup: CDR1 LNHDA, CDR2 SQIVND (reference sequence). The CDR3 runs 14 residues. The chain's CDR3 is CASSLSFPGNTIYF. Written as DNA, the CDR3 is TGTGCCAGTAGTTTGAGCTTCCCGGGAAACACCATATATTTT. Full variable domain (rest looked up from reference TRBV19 and TRBJ1-3): DGGITQSPKYLFRKEGQNVTLSCEQNLNHDAMYWYRQDPGQGLRLIYYSQIVNDFQKGDIAEGYSVSREKKESFPLTVTSAQKNPTAFYLCASSLSFPGNTIYFGEGSWLTVV.

This clone is categorized as medium-sized. CDR3 bases: TGCAGTGCCTGGACAGGGATCGAGCAGTACTTC. It specifies CSAWTGIEQYF. V usage is TRBV20-1 and J usage is TRBJ2-7, with 8 bases identical to TRBD1. The ends lost 6 bases at V and 6 bases at J; junction bases unmatched: 4. CDR3 length: 11 residues. CDR1 and CDR2 from the germline V gene are DFQATT and SNEGSKA (reference sequence).

The chain links TRBV28 to TRBJ2-2, with 10 bases fitting TRBD2. V lost 8 bases to trimming and J lost 4 bases; unmatched junction nucleotides: 10. CDR1 and CDR2 (germline): MDHEN, SYDVKM. The CDR3 spans 16 residues. CDR3 in amino acids: CASAILAGFTTGELFF. Written as DNA, the CDR3 is TGTGCCAGCGCTATACTAGCGGGGTTCACCACCGGGGAGCTGTTTTTT.

The rearrangement links TRBV11-2 to TRBJ2-3, with 7 bases that match TRBD1. After removal of 5 bases from V and 4 bases from J, the junction contained 6 bases not matched to a gene. CDR1 is SGHAT, CDR2 FQNNGV, per germline. This CDR3 comprises 14 residues. CDR3 DNA: TGTGCCAGCAGCCAGGACAGGATGGCAGATACGCAGTATTTT. Translation gives CASSQDRMADTQYF.

V usage is TRBV6-5 and J usage is TRBJ1-1; the D gene is possibly TRBD1 (6 bases). The length of the CDR3 is 13 residues. CDR1 is MNHEY and CDR2 is SVGAGI in the germline V gene. V was shortened by 7 bases and J by 10 bases, with 19 bases between the two germline ends. CDR3 nucleotide sequence: TGTGCCAGCATCCATACGGTCAGGGGATTAGCTTTCTTT. Translating gives CASIHTVRGLAFF.

The chain has TRBV28 and TRBJ1-2; 7 nucleotides line up with TRBD1. The J segment lost 8 bases and the V segment lost 4 bases, leaving 10 bases of the junction unmatched. The CDR3 runs to 14 residues. Germline loops: CDR1 MDHEN, CDR2 SYDVKM. The DNA for the CDR3 is TGTGCCAGCAGTTCGGGACAGATTCTTTGGGGCTACACCTTC. Residues: CASSSGQILWGYTF.

The chain joins TRBV19 to TRBJ2-7; TRBD2 aligns across 10 bases. The CDR3 contains 15 residues. Germline CDR1 and CDR2: LNHDA and SQIVND (reference sequence). V lost 2 bases to trimming and J lost 4 bases; unmatched junction nucleotides: 5. DNA for the CDR3: TGTGCCAGTAGTATACTAGCGGGAGCGAGGTACGAGCAGTACTTC. Protein sequence: CASSILAGARYEQYF.

There are a few counts of this clone. The chain combines TRBV30 with TRBJ2-1, with 8 positions matching TRBD2. Germline CDR1 is GTSNPN and CDR2 is SVGIG (reference sequence). V shed 3 bases, J shed 7 bases, and the junction held 14 bases outside the gene matches. The CDR3 is 16 amino acids. The DNA of the CDR3 is TGTGCCTGGAGACGAATGGGAGCGGGAGAGGGGAATGAGCAGTTCTTC. It codes for CAWRRMGAGEGNEQFF.

V gene TRBV5-1 combines with J gene TRBJ1-4; 7 bases agree with TRBD1. The germline gives CDR1 SGHRS, CDR2 YFSETQ. The junction had 7 bases not matched to a gene; V was cut back by 0 bases and J by 5 bases. The CDR3 contains 16 residues. CDR3 loop: CASSLAWGTENEKLFF. CDR3 nucleotide sequence: TGCGCCAGCAGCTTGGCCTGGGGGACAGAGAATGAAAAACTGTTTTTT.

The rearrangement joins TRBV29-1 to TRBJ2-5; D perhaps matches TRBD1 (5 bases). Trimming pared 5 bases from V and 0 bases from J, leaving 10 bases between. The CDR3 sequence is 13 residues long. Germline V gives CDR1 SQVTM, CDR2 ANQGSEA. The chain's CDR3 is CSVMDTYQETQYF. The CDR3 DNA reads as TGCAGCGTTATGGACACATACCAAGAGACCCAGTACTTC.

This chain connects TRBV30 to TRBJ2-1, with D perhaps TRBD2 (6 bases). Trimming shortened V by 0 bases and J by 6 bases, and 9 bases separated the two germline ends. CDR1 is GTSNPN, CDR2 SVGIG, per germline (reference sequence). The CDR3 has 13 residues. The CDR3 coding sequence is TGTGCCTGGAGTGTACACGGGGGCAATGAGCAGTTCTTC. It codes for CAWSVHGGNEQFF.

This chain connects TRBV11-3 to TRBJ2-3, with D tentatively TRBD2 (6 bases). V was cut by 1 base and J by 3 bases, with 20 bases left in between. Germline CDR1 reads SGHNT; CDR2 reads YENEEA. CDR3 size: 18 residues. The CDR3: CASSLGSGGAGGTDTQYF. CDR3 bases: TGTGCCAGCAGCTTAGGCTCAGGCGGGGCAGGTGGAACAGATACGCAGTATTTT.